The 11 T cell receptor beta chains presented below share a single source sample, sequenced in a study of blood T cell repertoires in COVID-19. Here immunoSEQ multiplex PCR was the method, and the copy in TCRdb shows in-frame clones only, minus some. The sample holds roughly 100,000 clones, over 55% seen once. The sequencing input was peripheral blood. The source of these receptors is a human donor with acute or convalescent COVID-19. The donor label of this sample is uncertain.

The chain is built from TRBV11-2 and TRBJ1-6; D is possibly TRBD1 (5 bases). This CDR3 region has 15 residues. The germline CDR1 and CDR2 sequences are SGHAT and FQNNGV. V shed 5 bases and J shed 6 bases, with 14 bases lying between them. The CDR3 protein is CASSPAGTVNSPLHF. The DNA for the CDR3 is TGTGCCAGCAGCCCCGCCGGGACTGTTAATTCACCCCTCCACTTT.

The rearrangement links TRBV21-1 to TRBJ1-5. TRBV21-1 has pseudogene status. The CDR3 has 14 residues. The CDR3 loop is CASNSRCLNQPQHF. CDR3 coding DNA: TGTGCCAGCAACTCGAGGTGCCTCAATCAGCCCCAGCATTTT.

This chain joins TRBV5-1 and TRBJ2-5; 7 nucleotides line up with TRBD2. J gave up 3 bases and V 2 bases, and 4 bases lay outside the gene matches. Germline V gene data show CDR1 as SGHRS and CDR2 as YFSETQ. The length of the CDR3 is 14 residues. CDR3 sequence (DNA): TGCGCCAGCAGCTTAGCGGGGACCGAAGAGACCCAGTACTTC. Its protein product is CASSLAGTEETQYF.

A single count supports this clone. The chain couples TRBV3-1 (or the pseudogene TRBV3-2) to TRBJ2-1, with 7 bases that match TRBD1. Losses at the gene ends were 1 base for V and 5 bases for J; bases not matched to a gene: 8. Germline V gene data show CDR1 as LGHDT and CDR2 as YNNKEL (reference sequence). CDR3 length equals 16 residues. The CDR3 bases are TGTGCCAGCAGCCAAGCTGGGACAGTCAATCACAATGAGCAGTTCTTC. This gives the protein CASSQAGTVNHNEQFF.

The chain links TRBV30 to TRBJ2-7; 9 bases are shared with TRBD1. The germline CDR1 and CDR2 sequences are GTSNPN and SVGIG (reference sequence). The trim removed 1 base at V and 5 bases at J, leaving 6 bases unmatched. The CDR3 has 14 amino acids. Written as DNA, the CDR3 is TGTGCCTGGAGTGCCGGACAGGGGTTGGACGAGCAGTACTTC. Translating gives CAWSAGQGLDEQYF.

This clone was seen only a few times. The chain combines TRBV29-1 with TRBJ1-5, with TRBD1 as a possible D gene (6 bases). Trimming cost V 7 bases and J 5 bases, with 24 bases left between them. In germline, CDR1 is SQVTM, CDR2 ANQGSEA. CDR3 length equals 16 residues. CDR3 sequence (DNA): TGCAGCGCGGACAGAGGGAGGCGGCCCCCTGATCAGCCCCAGCATTTT. The encoded protein is CSADRGRRPPDQPQHF.

The V call is TRBV20-1, the J call TRBJ1-1; 7 bases fit TRBD1. CDR1 is DFQATT, CDR2 SNEGSKA, per germline (reference sequence). The CDR3 is 13 residues long. V lost 3 bases to trimming and J lost 1 base; unmatched junction nucleotides: 2. The CDR3, as DNA: TGCAGTGCTAGTAGGGACAGGAACACTGAAGCTTTCTTT. Protein sequence: CSASRDRNTEAFF.

This clone was detected many times. The genes are TRBV5-8 and TRBJ1-2; D is unresolved. V was trimmed by 6 bases and J by 8 bases, leaving 11 bases between them. CDR1 and CDR2 (germline): SGHTS, YDEGEE. This CDR3 region has 11 residues. As DNA, the CDR3 is TGTGCCAGCACCGTAACCAGGGGCTACACCTTC. Protein sequence: CASTVTRGYTF.

The chain couples TRBV12-3 or TRBV12-4 to TRBJ1-5; no definite D call. CDR3 length: 12 residues. Trimming removed 9 bases from V and 5 bases from J, with 11 bases in between. The CDR3 nucleotides read TGTGCCAGTCTCAGAGGTGATCAGCCCCAGCATTTT. Protein product: CASLRGDQPQHF.

This sequence joins TRBV2 and TRBJ2-1; 7 nucleotides agree with TRBD1. The CDR3 has 15 amino acids. CDR1 is SNHLY, CDR2 FYNNEI, per germline. The V segment lost 4 bases and the J segment 4 bases; nucleotides outside the gene matches: 7. CDR3 sequence (DNA): TGTGCCAGCAGTGCAACGGGACAGATATACAATGAGCAGTTCTTC. The encoded protein is CASSATGQIYNEQFF.

This clone came up a few times. The rearrangement links TRBV18 to TRBJ2-5, with 11 bases lining up with TRBD2. V was pared by 0 bases and J by 5 bases, with 8 bases of the junction left unmatched. Germline CDR1 KGHSH, CDR2 LQKENI. The CDR3 sequence is 17 residues long. CDR3 sequence: CASSPPGLAGFAETQYF. CDR3 sequence (DNA): TGTGCCAGCTCACCACCAGGACTAGCGGGTTTCGCTGAGACCCAGTACTTC.